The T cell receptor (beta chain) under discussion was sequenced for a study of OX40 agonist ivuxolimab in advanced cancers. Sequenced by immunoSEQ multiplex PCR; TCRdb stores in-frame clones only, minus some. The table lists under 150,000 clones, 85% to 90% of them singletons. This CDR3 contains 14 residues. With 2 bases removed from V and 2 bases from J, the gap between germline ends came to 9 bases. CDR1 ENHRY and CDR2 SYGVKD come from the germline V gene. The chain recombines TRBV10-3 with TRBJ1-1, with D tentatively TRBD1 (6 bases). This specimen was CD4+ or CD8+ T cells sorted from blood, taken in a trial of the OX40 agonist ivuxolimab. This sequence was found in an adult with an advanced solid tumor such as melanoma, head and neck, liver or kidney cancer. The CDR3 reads CAISETGRNTEAFF. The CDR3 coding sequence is TGTGCCATCAGTGAGACAGGGCGAAACACTGAAGCTTTCTTT.